A single sample gave rise to the 20 T cell receptor beta chains below, sequenced in a study of somatic mutations in cytotoxic T cells in rheumatoid arthritis. Assay: immunoSEQ multiplex PCR; the TCRdb copy retains only in-frame clones and omits some. Of under 11,000 clones in the sample, around 74% were seen once. The sequencing input was CD8+ T cells sorted from blood. The receptor set was obtained from a man aged 45-65 years in good health.

This rearrangement joins TRBV7-3 to TRBJ2-3; 8 bases fit TRBD2. The CDR3 spans 15 residues. The junction had 6 bases not matched to a gene; V was cut back by 1 base and J by 6 bases. Looked up from germline, CDR1 is SGHTA and CDR2 is FQGTGA. Written as DNA, the CDR3 is TGTGCCAGCAGCTTAAGAACGGGAGGGCGTGATACGCAGTATTTT. Its protein is CASSLRTGGRDTQYF.

This clone has only one observation. The chain couples TRBV9 to TRBJ2-7, with 8 bases identical to TRBD2. With 0 bases clipped from V and 5 bases from J, the junction kept 7 bases outside the gene matches. The CDR3 length is 15 residues. CDR1 is SGDLS, CDR2 YYNGEE, per germline. The CDR3 protein is CASSVAGTSRDEQYF. In nucleotides, the CDR3 is TGTGCCAGCAGCGTAGCGGGGACTAGTAGAGACGAGCAGTACTTC.

V and J are TRBV4-3 and TRBJ2-3; unclear D gene. V lost 4 bases and J lost 3, with 17 bases in between. Germline CDR1 and CDR2: LGHNA and YSLEER. This CDR3 has 16 amino acids. This CDR3 is CASSRLSDQRTDTQYF. CDR3 DNA: TGCGCCAGCAGCCGCCTGAGCGACCAGAGAACAGATACGCAGTATTTT.

The chain joins TRBV5-1 to TRBJ1-6, with TRBD1 matching 7 bases. Trimming removed 4 bases from V and 12 bases from J; junction bases left unmatched: 4. The CDR3 has 12 residues. CDR1 SGHRS and CDR2 YFSETQ come from the germline V gene. Written as DNA, the CDR3 is TGCGCCAGCAGCCCGGACAGGATACCCCTCCACTTT. Residues: CASSPDRIPLHF. Together with reference TRBV5-1 and TRBJ1-6, the CDR3 gives the full variable domain: KAGVTQTPRYLIKTRGQQVTLSCSPISGHRSVSWYQQTPGQGLQFLFEYFSETQRNKGNFPGRFSGRQFSNSRSEMNVSTLELGDSALYLCASSPDRIPLHFGNGTRLTVT.

This chain connects TRBV28 to TRBJ1-2; a weak D match, TRBD1 (5 bases). This CDR3 is 13 amino acids long. With 7 bases removed from V and 4 bases from J, the gap between germline ends came to 13 bases. CDR1 and CDR2 (germline): MDHEN, SYDVKM. The CDR3 region has the DNA TGTGCCAGCACCCCTCCCAGGGTCTATGGCTACACCTTC. Residues: CASTPPRVYGYTF.

The V gene is TRBV28, the J gene TRBJ1-5, with 8 bases that match TRBD1. The trim removed 4 bases at V and 3 bases at J, leaving 5 bases unmatched. CDR1 and CDR2 from the germline V gene are MDHEN and SYDVKM. CDR3 length: 15 amino acids. This CDR3 reads CASSWPGQVNQPQHF. In DNA form, the CDR3 reads TGTGCCAGCAGTTGGCCGGGACAGGTCAATCAGCCCCAGCATTTT. Full variable domain (outside the CDR3, taken from reference TRBV28 and TRBJ1-5): DVKVTQSSRYLVKRTGEKVFLECVQDMDHENMFWYRQDPGLGLRLIYFSYDVKMKEKGDIPEGYSVSREKKERFSLILESASTNQTSMYLCASSWPGQVNQPQHFGDGTRLSIL.

The chain couples TRBV5-6 to TRBJ1-5, with a possible D match to TRBD1 (5 bases). The V and J ends lost 2 bases and 3 bases respectively, with 9 bases between them. CDR1 SGHDT and CDR2 YYEEEE come from the germline V gene. The CDR3 totals 14 residues. CDR3 nucleotide sequence: TGTGCCAGCAGCTTTGGGGGGATCAATCAGCCCCAGCATTTT. This translates into CASSFGGINQPQHF.

V is TRBV9 and J is TRBJ2-7; no firm D call. The germline V gene encodes CDR1 SGDLS and CDR2 YYNGEE. V lost 0 bases to trimming and J lost 2 bases, with 15 bases between them. CDR3 length: 16 amino acids. The CDR3: CASSVESGVPAYEQYF. In nucleotides, the CDR3 is TGTGCCAGCAGCGTAGAGTCAGGCGTCCCTGCCTACGAGCAGTACTTC.

This clone was seen more than once but under ten times. The chain carries TRBV27 and TRBJ2-1, with D possibly being TRBD1 (5 bases). Germline CDR1 and CDR2: MNHEY and SMNVEV (reference sequence). The CDR3 runs to 13 residues. Deletions cut 5 bases from V and 5 bases from J, with 10 bases between. The CDR3 region is CASSPGIHNEQFF. For the CDR3, the DNA is TGTGCCAGCAGTCCAGGGATCCACAATGAGCAGTTCTTC.

V and J are TRBV9 and TRBJ1-2; D remains unclear. V lost 3 bases to trimming and J lost 0 bases, with 12 bases between them. CDR1 and CDR2 from the germline V gene are SGDLS and YYNGEE. CDR3 length: 15 residues. CDR3 residues: CASSGPAVANYGYTF. CDR3 in DNA: TGTGCCAGCAGCGGACCGGCGGTAGCTAACTATGGCTACACCTTC.

The chain recombines TRBV7-2 with TRBJ1-2; 9 bases match TRBD1. The germline V gene encodes CDR1 SGHTA and CDR2 FQGNSA. The CDR3 is made up of 18 amino acids. Unmatched junction bases numbered 12, after V lost 1 base and J lost 3 bases. The CDR3: CASSLEPGQGYYHYGYTF. In DNA, the CDR3 is TGTGCCAGCAGCTTAGAGCCGGGACAGGGTTATTACCACTATGGCTACACCTTC. Supplemented by reference TRBV7-2 and TRBJ1-2, the full variable domain reads GAGVSQSPSNKVTEKGKDVELRCDPISGHTALYWYRQSLGQGLEFLIYFQGNSAPDKSGLPSDRFSAERTGGSVSTLTIQRTQQEDSAVYLCASSLEPGQGYYHYGYTFGSGTRLTVV.

This clone came up a few times. The chain joins TRBV4-1 to TRBJ1-1; 9 positions match TRBD1. The V gene end was trimmed by 2 bases and the J gene end by 2 bases; junction bases not matched to a gene: 3. CDR1 and CDR2 from the germline V gene are MGHRA and YSYEKL. The CDR3 sequence is 15 residues long. CDR3 loop: CASSQTDRGNTEAFF. The CDR3 DNA reads as TGCGCCAGCAGCCAAACGGACAGGGGAAACACTGAAGCTTTCTTT.

The chain employs TRBV28 and TRBJ1-2, with TRBD1 matching over 7 bases. The CDR3 runs 19 residues. Germline-derived CDR1 and CDR2 are MDHEN and SYDVKM. With V trimmed by 2 bases and J by 3 bases, 18 bases remained unmatched. DNA of the CDR3: TGTGCCAGCAGTTTAGCCGCTAAGCCAAGGACAGGACCCTACTATGGCTACACCTTC. Its translation is CASSLAAKPRTGPYYGYTF.

This clone was found a few times. The chain joins TRBV6-6 to TRBJ2-7; 8 nucleotides align to TRBD2. Germline lookup yields CDR1 MNHNY and CDR2 SVGAGI (reference sequence). The trim removed 7 bases at V and 2 bases at J, leaving 10 bases unmatched. The CDR3 is made up of 15 amino acids. The CDR3 nucleotides are TGTGCCAGCACCCCCCTAGCGGGTCCTACCTACGAGCAGTACTTC. It yields the protein CASTPLAGPTYEQYF.

The rearrangement links TRBV12-5 to TRBJ2-6; D possibly corresponds to TRBD1 (5 bases). V was pared by 5 bases and J by 5 bases, with 22 bases between. Germline CDR1 and CDR2: LGHNT and FRNRAP. There are 18 residues in the CDR3. The CDR3 sequence is CASGNMHAGQSRANVLTF. Here the CDR3 DNA reads TGTGCTAGTGGTAATATGCATGCAGGACAAAGTCGGGCCAACGTCCTGACTTTC.

The chain uses TRBV5-8 and TRBJ2-1, with 10 bases identical to TRBD2. V trimming: 4 bases; J trimming: 3 bases; junction bases outside the gene matches: 4. This CDR3 is 15 amino acids long. Germline values: CDR1 SGHTS, CDR2 YDEGEE. The CDR3 nucleotides are TGTGCCAGCAGCCCCGGGACTAGCGACTACAATGAGCAGTTCTTC. Translated, it gives CASSPGTSDYNEQFF.

The chain couples TRBV7-3 to TRBJ2-5; perhaps TRBD2 as D (7 bases). The CDR3 contains 16 residues. The V gene lost 5 bases and the J gene lost 5 bases, with 21 bases spanning the gap. The germline V gene has CDR1 SGHTA and CDR2 FQGTGA. CDR3 residues: CASSPSGGASPETQYF. As DNA, the CDR3 is TGTGCCAGCAGCCCAAGTGGGGGGGCGAGTCCGGAGACCCAGTACTTC.

The chain employs TRBV29-1 and TRBJ2-2; 7 bases line up with TRBD2. J lost 10 bases, V lost 5 bases, and 1 base had no gene match. The CDR3 is 10 amino acids. CDR1 is SQVTM, CDR2 ANQGSEA, per germline. DNA of the CDR3: TGCAGCGTTAGCGGGACGGAGCTGTTTTTT. This gives the protein CSVSGTELFF.

The chain is built from TRBV29-1 and TRBJ1-2; the D gene is possibly TRBD1 (6 bases). V was clipped by 6 bases and J by 3 bases, with 17 bases between them. Germline values: CDR1 SQVTM, CDR2 ANQGSEA. This CDR3 region has 14 residues. CDR3 protein: CSVQTPGTYYGYTF. The CDR3 DNA is TGCAGCGTCCAGACACCCGGGACATACTATGGCTACACCTTC.

CDR3 nucleotides: TGTGCCAGCCGGGGGCTAGCGGGCTACAATGAGCAGTTCTTC. This translates into CASRGLAGYNEQFF. The chain links TRBV27 to TRBJ2-1; 8 bases map to TRBD2. Losses at the gene ends were 8 bases for V and 3 bases for J; bases not matched to a gene: 6. The CDR3 sequence is 14 residues long. CDR1 is MNHEY and CDR2 is SMNVEV in the germline V gene (reference sequence).